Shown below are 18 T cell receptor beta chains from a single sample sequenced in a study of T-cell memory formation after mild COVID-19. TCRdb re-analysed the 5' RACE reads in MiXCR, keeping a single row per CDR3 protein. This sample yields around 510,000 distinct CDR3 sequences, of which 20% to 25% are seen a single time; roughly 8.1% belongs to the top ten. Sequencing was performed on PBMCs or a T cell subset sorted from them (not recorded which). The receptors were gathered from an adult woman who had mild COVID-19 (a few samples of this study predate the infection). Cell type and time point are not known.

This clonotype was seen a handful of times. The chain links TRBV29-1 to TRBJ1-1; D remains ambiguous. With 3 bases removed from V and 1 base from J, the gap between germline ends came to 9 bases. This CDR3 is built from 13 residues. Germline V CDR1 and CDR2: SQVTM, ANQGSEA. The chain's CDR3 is CSVEGYQNTEAFF. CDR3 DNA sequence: TGCAGCGTTGAGGGATACCAGAACACTGAAGCTTTCTTT.

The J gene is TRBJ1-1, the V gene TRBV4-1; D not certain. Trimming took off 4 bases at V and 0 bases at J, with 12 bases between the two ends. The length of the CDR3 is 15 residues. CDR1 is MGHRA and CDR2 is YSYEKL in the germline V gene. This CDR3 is CASSRITTVNTEAFF. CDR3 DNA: TGCGCCAGCAGCCGGATTACGACGGTGAACACTGAAGCTTTCTTT.

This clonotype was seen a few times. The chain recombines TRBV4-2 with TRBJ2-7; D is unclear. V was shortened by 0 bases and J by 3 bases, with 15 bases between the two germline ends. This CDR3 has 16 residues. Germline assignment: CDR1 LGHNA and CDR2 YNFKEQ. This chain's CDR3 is CASSQEGGQDLYEQYF. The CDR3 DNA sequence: TGTGCCAGCAGCCAAGAAGGCGGTCAGGACCTCTACGAGCAGTACTTC.

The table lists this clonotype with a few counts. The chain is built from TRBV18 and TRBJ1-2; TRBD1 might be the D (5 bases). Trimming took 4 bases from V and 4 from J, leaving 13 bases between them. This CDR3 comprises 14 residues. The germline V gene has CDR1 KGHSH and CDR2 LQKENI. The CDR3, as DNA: TGTGCCAGCTCACAGGATGGGACGGCCTATGGCTACACCTTC. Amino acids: CASSQDGTAYGYTF.

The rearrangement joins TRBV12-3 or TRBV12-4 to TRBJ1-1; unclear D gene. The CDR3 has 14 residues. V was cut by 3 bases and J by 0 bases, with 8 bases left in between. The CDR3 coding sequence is TGTGCCAGCAGTTTCTTGTTCATGAACACTGAAGCTTTCTTT. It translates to CASSFLFMNTEAFF.

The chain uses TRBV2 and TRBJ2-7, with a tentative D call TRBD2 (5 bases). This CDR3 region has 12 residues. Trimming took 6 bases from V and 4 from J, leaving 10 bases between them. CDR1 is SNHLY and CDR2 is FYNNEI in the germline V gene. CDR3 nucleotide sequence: TGTGCCAGCAGGTCAACGGGGTACGAGCAGTACTTC. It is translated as CASRSTGYEQYF. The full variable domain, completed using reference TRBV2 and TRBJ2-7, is EPEVTQTPSHQVTQMGQEVILRCVPISNHLYFYWYRQILGQKVEFLVSFYNNEISEKSEIFDDQFSVERPDGSNFTLKIRSTKLEDSAMYFCASRSTGYEQYFGPGTRLTVT.

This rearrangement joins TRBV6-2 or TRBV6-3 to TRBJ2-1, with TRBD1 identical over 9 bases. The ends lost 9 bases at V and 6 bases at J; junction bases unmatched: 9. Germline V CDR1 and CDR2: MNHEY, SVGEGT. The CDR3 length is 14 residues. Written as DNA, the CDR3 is TGTGCCAGTTTCGCCGGGACAGGGATCAATGAGCAGTTCTTC. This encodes CASFAGTGINEQFF.

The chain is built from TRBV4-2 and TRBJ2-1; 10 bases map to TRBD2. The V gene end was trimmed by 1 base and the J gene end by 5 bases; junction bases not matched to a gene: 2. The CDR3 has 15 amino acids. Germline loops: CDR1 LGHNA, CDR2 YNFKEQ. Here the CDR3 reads CASSQGLAGDNEQFF. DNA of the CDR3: TGTGCCAGCAGCCAAGGCCTAGCGGGAGACAATGAGCAGTTCTTC.

The CDR3 loop reads CASSHGGGLATNEKLFF. The CDR3 DNA sequence: TGTGCCAGCAGCCACGGTGGGGGGCTCGCAACTAATGAAAAACTGTTTTTT. This sequence joins TRBV7-8 and TRBJ1-4, with D possibly TRBD1 on 6 matching bases. The germline CDR1 and CDR2 sequences are SGHVS and FQNEAQ. V lost 5 bases to trimming and J lost 0 bases, with 16 bases between them. This CDR3 is built from 17 residues.

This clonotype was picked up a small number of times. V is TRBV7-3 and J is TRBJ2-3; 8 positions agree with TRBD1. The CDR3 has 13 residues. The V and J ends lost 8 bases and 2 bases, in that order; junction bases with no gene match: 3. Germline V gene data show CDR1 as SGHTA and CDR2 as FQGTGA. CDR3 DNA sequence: TGTGCCAGCGGGACAGGAAACACAGATACGCAGTATTTT. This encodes CASGTGNTDTQYF.

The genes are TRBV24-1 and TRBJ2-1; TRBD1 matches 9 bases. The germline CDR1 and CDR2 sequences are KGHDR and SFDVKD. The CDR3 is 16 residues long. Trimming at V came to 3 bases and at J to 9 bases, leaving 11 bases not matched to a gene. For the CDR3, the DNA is TGTGCCACCAGTGATCCGGGACAGGGTTGGTATGCTGAGCAGTTCTTC. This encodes CATSDPGQGWYAEQFF.

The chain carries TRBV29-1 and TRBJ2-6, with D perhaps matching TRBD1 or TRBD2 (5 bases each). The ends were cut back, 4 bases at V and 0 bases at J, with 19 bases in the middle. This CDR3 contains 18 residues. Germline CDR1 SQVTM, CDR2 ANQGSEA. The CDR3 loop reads CSVVGLLGESSGANVLTF. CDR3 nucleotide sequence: TGCAGCGTTGTAGGTCTACTGGGGGAGAGCTCTGGGGCCAACGTCCTGACTTTC.

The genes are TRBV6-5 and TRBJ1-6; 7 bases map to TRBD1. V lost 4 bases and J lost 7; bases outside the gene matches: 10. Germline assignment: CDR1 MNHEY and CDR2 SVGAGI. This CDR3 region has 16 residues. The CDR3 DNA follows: TGTGCCAGCAGTTCGGTACAGGGGTTAAGGAATTCACCCCTCCACTTT. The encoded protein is CASSSVQGLRNSPLHF.

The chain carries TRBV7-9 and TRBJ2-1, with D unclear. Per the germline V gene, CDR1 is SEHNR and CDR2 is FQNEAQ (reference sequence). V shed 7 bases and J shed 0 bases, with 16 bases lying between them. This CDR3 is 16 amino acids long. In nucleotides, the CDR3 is TGTGCCAGCACCCCGGCCGCGACGAGCTCCTACAATGAGCAGTTCTTC. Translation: CASTPAATSSYNEQFF.

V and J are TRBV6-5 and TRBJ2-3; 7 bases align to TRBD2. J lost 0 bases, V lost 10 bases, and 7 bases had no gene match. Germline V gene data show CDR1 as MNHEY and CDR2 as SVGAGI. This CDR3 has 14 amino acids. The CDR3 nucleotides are TGTGCCATCGGAGCGGGGACTAGCACAGATACGCAGTATTTT. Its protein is CAIGAGTSTDTQYF.

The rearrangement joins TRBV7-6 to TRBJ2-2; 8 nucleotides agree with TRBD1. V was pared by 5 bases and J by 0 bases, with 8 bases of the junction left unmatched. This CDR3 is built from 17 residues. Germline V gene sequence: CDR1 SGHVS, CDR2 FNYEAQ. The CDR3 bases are TGTGCCAGCAGCACCCGAACAGGGGGAACGAACACCGGGGAGCTGTTTTTT. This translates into CASSTRTGGTNTGELFF.

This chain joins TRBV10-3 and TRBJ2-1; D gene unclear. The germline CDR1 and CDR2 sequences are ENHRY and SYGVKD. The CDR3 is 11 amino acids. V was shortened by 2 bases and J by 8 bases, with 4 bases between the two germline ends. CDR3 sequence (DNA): TGTGCCATCAGTGAGGGAGATGAGCAGTTCTTC. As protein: CAISEGDEQFF.

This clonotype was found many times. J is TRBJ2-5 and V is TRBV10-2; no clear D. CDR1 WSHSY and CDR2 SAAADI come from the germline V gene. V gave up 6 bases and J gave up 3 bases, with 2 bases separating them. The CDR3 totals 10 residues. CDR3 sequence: CASREETQYF. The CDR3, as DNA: TGCGCCAGCAGAGAAGAGACCCAGTACTTC.